This TCR beta chain comes out of a study of T cells expressing NK-cell markers. Whole-study findings and limits: Whether expanded NKG2C+ T cell clones were HCMV-specific remained unclear.

With the 5' RACE reads reprocessed, TCRdb shows one record per CDR3 protein and no DNA. The table lists almost 450,000 distinct CDR3 sequences. The CDR3 is 15 residues long. The germline CDR1 and CDR2 sequences are SEHNR and FQNEAQ (reference sequence). Points on this clonotype: Its antigen is not known.

The J gene is TRBJ2-5, the V gene TRBV7-9; TCRdb's D call, TRBD1, is unchecked because there is no DNA. The sample taken for sequencing was blood T cells: a sorted CD56 or NKG2C T cell subset, CD4+ or CD8+ T cells, or bulk PBMC T cells (not recorded which). The receptor's source is a woman aged 18 to 75 in good health. The CDR3: CASSLAGAAGETQYF.